This T cell receptor beta chain derives from a study of blood T cell repertoires in COVID-19. The germline V and J ends were trimmed by 4 bases and 2 bases, with 13 bases remaining between them. CDR3 length equals 15 residues. The germline V gene encodes CDR1 LNHDA and CDR2 SQIVND (reference sequence). Method: immunoSEQ multiplex PCR; TCRdb's copy keeps in-frame clones and lacks some. Found here are fewer than 50,000 clones, about 84% of them singletons; the top ten hold 14% to 15%. Source material: peripheral blood. The TCR originated in a human donor in a cohort sampled during active COVID-19. The chain is built from TRBV19 and TRBJ2-3, with D possibly being TRBD1 (6 bases). CDR3 bases: TGTGCCAGTAGTAAGGGGGAAGGGGTCACAGATACGCAGTATTTT. Amino acid sequence: CASSKGEGVTDTQYF.